Listed below are T cell receptor beta chains from one sample, sequenced in a study of shared clonotypes between healthy human individuals. Generated by immunoSEQ multiplex PCR, the TCRdb table keeps only in-frame clones and is missing some. Among over 300,000 clones listed, around 87% were seen once. The sample taken for sequencing was memory CD8+ T cells sorted from blood. These receptor sequences come from a man younger than 35 in good health. Both conserved end residues are part of each CDR3. D genes are given only for firm matches. Size tells how often a clone was seen (once, few, many) or the class of an expanded clone, and some rows leave it out.

V	D	J	size	DNA	CDR3
TRBV30	.	TRBJ1-1	once	TGTGCCTGGAGGCATGAGGGGACTGAAGCTTTCTTT	CAWRHEGTEAFF
TRBV6-1	.	TRBJ2-5	few	TGTGCCAGCAGTGAAGCGGTGGTACCACAAGAGACCCAGTACTTC	CASSEAVVPQETQYF
TRBV19	TRBD2	TRBJ2-6	.	TGTGCCAGTAGATTAGCGGGATCCAGCTCTGGGGCCAACGTCCTGACTTTC	CASRLAGSSSGANVLTF
TRBV7-6	.	TRBJ2-3	.	TGTGCCAGCAGCGCCTTAAAGGGGGGTTCAGATACGCAGTATTTT	CASSALKGGSDTQYF
TRBV11-2	TRBD1	TRBJ2-1	.	TGTGCCAGCAGATTATTCCCCCAGGGGGTCAATGAGCAGTTCTTC	CASRLFPQGVNEQFF
TRBV9	.	TRBJ2-1	.	TGTGCCAGCAGCGTAGTGACGGGGAGTGAGCAGTTCTTC	CASSVVTGSEQFF
TRBV2	TRBD1	TRBJ1-5	.	TGTGTCAGCAGGTCGGGACAGACCAGCAATCAGCCCCAGCATTTT	CVSRSGQTSNQPQHF
TRBV29-1	.	TRBJ1-1	.	TGCAGCGTCGCGGGGCCGGGTCAGAACACTGAAGCTTTCTTT	CSVAGPGQNTEAFF
TRBV28	.	TRBJ2-7	.	TGTGCCAGCTCTAACGGACGGGACCTCCTCTCCTACGAGCAGTACTTC	CASSNGRDLLSYEQYF
TRBV28	TRBD1	TRBJ1-2	.	TGTGCCAGCAGCCTGGTGCCGGGACAGGGGTGGGGCTACACCTTC	CASSLVPGQGWGYTF
TRBV30	.	TRBJ2-7	.	TGTGCCTGGAGTGTATTCGGGAGCTCCTACGAGCAGTACTTC	CAWSVFGSSYEQYF
TRBV7-9	TRBD1	TRBJ2-2	once	TGTGCCAGCAGCTTCCCCGGGACAGGGTTAATGTACACCGGGGAGCTGTTTTTT	CASSFPGTGLMYTGELFF
TRBV9	.	TRBJ2-1	many	TGTGCCAGCAGCGGGGGACTCCCGTACAATGAGCAGTTCTTC	CASSGGLPYNEQFF
TRBV7-6	.	TRBJ2-3	.	TGTGCCAGCAGCTTAGGCGGCAGCGTGGCAGATACGCAGTATTTT	CASSLGGSVADTQYF
TRBV4-1	TRBD2	TRBJ2-7	.	TGCGCCAGCAGCCAAGAGTGGCTAGCGGGAGGGGTGGAGCAGTACTTC	CASSQEWLAGGVEQYF
TRBV28	TRBD2	TRBJ2-5	few	TGTGCCAGCAGTCCCCCCCGACTAGCAGCAGGAGAGACCCAGTACTTC	CASSPPRLAAGETQYF
TRBV10-1	.	TRBJ2-3	.	TGCGCCAGCAGCAATTTGGTGGATACGCAGTATTTT	CASSNLVDTQYF
TRBV28	.	TRBJ2-2	.	TGTGCCAGCAGTTTATTTGGGGATTTTGTAGCGAACACCGGGAAGCTGTTTTTT	CASSLFGDFVANTGKLFF
TRBV27	TRBD1	TRBJ2-7	.	TGTGCCAGCAGCCCTAAGGGACAGGCCGGCTCCTACGAGCAGTACTTC	CASSPKGQAGSYEQYF
TRBV7-9	.	TRBJ2-7	.	TGTGCCAGCAGCACTCCCGACAGTGTCCGATACGAGCAGTACTTC	CASSTPDSVRYEQYF
TRBV27	TRBD1	TRBJ1-1	.	TGTGCCAGCGCAGAGGACAGGCTAGGGAACACTGAAGCTTTCTTT	CASAEDRLGNTEAFF
TRBV5-6	.	TRBJ1-2	.	TGTGCCAGCAGCGAAGGGGTGGGTCAGACTTTAGCTAACTATGGCTACACCTTC	CASSEGVGQTLANYGYTF
TRBV10-3	TRBD1	TRBJ1-2	.	TGTGCCATCAGTGAGGAGGGACAGTATGGCTACACCTTC	CAISEEGQYGYTF
TRBV7-8	.	TRBJ2-7	.	TGTGCCAGCAGCTGGACGGATCCGGTAACCTACGAGCAGTACTTC	CASSWTDPVTYEQYF
TRBV7-2	TRBD1	TRBJ1-5	.	TGTGCCAGCAGTGGGACAGTCAATCAGCCCCAGCATTTT	CASSGTVNQPQHF